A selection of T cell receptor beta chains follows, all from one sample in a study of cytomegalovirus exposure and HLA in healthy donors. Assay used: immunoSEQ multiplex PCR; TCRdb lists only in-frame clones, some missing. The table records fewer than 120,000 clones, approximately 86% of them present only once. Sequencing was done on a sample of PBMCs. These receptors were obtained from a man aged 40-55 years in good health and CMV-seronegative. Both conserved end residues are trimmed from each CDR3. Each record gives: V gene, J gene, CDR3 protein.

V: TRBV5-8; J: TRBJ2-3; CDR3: ASSLVSRGDTQY
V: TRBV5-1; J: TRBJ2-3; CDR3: ASRRAVGPDSYHTQY
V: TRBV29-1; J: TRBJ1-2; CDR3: SAGDRYGYT
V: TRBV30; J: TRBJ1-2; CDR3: AWGQQGSYGYT
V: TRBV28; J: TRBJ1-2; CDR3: ASRLGDIGGLYGYT
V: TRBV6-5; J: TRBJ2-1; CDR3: ASSSRTSGGFEQF
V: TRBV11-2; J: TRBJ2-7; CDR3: ASSLDLDRGQY
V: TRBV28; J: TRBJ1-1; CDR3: ASSLVRGLNTEAF
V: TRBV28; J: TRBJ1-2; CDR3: ASSGTPLLGYT
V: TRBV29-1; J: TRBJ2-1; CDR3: SVERRTQGEQF
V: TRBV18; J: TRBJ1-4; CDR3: ASSPGGEKLF
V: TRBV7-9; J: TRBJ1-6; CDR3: ASSVDRVGSPLH
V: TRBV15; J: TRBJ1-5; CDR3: ATSRAGGQGNQPQH
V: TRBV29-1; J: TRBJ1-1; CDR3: SVVTPGEAF
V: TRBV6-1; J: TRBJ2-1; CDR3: ASSVQWTGFNEQF
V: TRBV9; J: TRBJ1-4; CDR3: ASSRTPNEKLF
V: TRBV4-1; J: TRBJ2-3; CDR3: ASRAGKMTDTQY
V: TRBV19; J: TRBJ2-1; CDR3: ASRGGSSYNEQF
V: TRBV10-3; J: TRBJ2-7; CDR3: AISLDSYEQY